This is a list of T cell receptor beta chains from one sample in a study of blood T cell repertoires in COVID-19. This table comes from immunoSEQ multiplex PCR, and its TCRdb copy is limited to in-frame clones, with some not included. The data hold about 310,000 clones, with about 89% observed a single time. Sequences were obtained from PBMCs or T cells enriched from blood (not recorded which). The origin of the receptors is a woman aged 35 to 49 who had recovered from COVID-19. CDR3s include the opening cysteine and the closing phenylalanine or tryptophan. Each record gives: D gene, clone size, V gene, J gene, CDR3 protein, CDR3 DNA. D genes are given only for firm matches. Size values are once, few and many counts, or a class for expanded clones, and some rows have none.

-	few	TRBV29-1	TRBJ2-2	CSVGKRAAGELFF	TGCAGCGTCGGGAAAAGGGCGGCCGGGGAGCTGTTTTTT
TRBD1	-	TRBV4-3	TRBJ2-7	CASSQGTGDEQYF	TGCGCCAGCAGCCAAGGGACAGGGGACGAGCAGTACTTC
TRBD1	-	TRBV5-1	TRBJ2-1	CASRASGQLYNEQFF	TGCGCCAGCAGAGCCTCGGGACAGCTATACAATGAGCAGTTCTTC
-	-	TRBV21-1	TRBJ1-6	CASTIKETSLAAYNSPLHF	TGTGCCAGCACCATTAAAGAAACATCCCTTGCTGCCTATAATTCACCCCTCCACTTT
-	once	TRBV19	TRBJ2-7	CASSIFPSYEQYF	TGTGCCAGTAGTATCTTCCCCTCCTACGAGCAGTACTTC
-	-	TRBV7-9	TRBJ1-3	CASNPGDYSSGNTIYF	TGTGCCAGCAACCCGGGGGATTATAGCTCTGGAAACACCATATATTTT
TRBD1	-	TRBV11-2	TRBJ2-1	CASSLTRGQGADEQFF	TGTGCCAGCAGCCTCACCAGGGGACAGGGGGCAGATGAGCAGTTCTTC
TRBD2	-	TRBV24-1	TRBJ2-1	CATSDATSGRSYNEQFF	TGTGCCACCAGTGATGCGACTAGCGGGAGGTCCTACAATGAGCAGTTCTTC
-	-	TRBV18	TRBJ1-1	CASSPPLGDTEAFF	TGTGCCAGCTCACCACCGTTAGGGGACACTGAAGCTTTCTTT
TRBD1	-	TRBV9	TRBJ1-2	CASSHQGDGYTF	TGTGCCAGCAGCCATCAGGGGGATGGCTACACCTTC
-	-	TRBV24-1	TRBJ2-3	CATTSVGEGTDTQYF	TGTGCCACCACCTCGGTGGGTGAGGGTACAGATACGCAGTATTTT
-	-	TRBV11-2	TRBJ2-1	CASSTLRGRGEQFF	TGTGCCAGCAGCACCCTACGGGGTCGGGGGGAGCAGTTCTTC
-	-	TRBV19	TRBJ1-1	CASRTLFGVGTEAFF	TGTGCCAGTAGAACCCTTTTCGGGGTGGGCACTGAAGCTTTCTTT
-	-	TRBV14	TRBJ2-5	CASSQDLGPQETQYF	TGTGCCAGCAGCCAAGATCTGGGGCCCCAAGAGACCCAGTACTTC
-	-	TRBV9	TRBJ2-3	CASSVLSGTDTQYF	TGTGCCAGCAGCGTACTGAGCGGCACAGATACGCAGTATTTT
-	-	TRBV4-2	TRBJ2-3	CASSQGIGDGTQYF	TGTGCCAGCAGCCAAGGAATAGGGGATGGTACGCAGTATTTT
TRBD1	-	TRBV6-6	TRBJ2-6	CASSQKGQGVSGANVLTF	TGTGCCAGCAGTCAAAAGGGACAGGGGGTTTCTGGGGCCAACGTCCTGACTTTC
-	-	TRBV7-2	TRBJ1-1	CASSTRAGANTEAFF	TGTGCCAGCAGCACCCGCGCAGGGGCGAACACTGAAGCTTTCTTT
TRBD1	-	TRBV25-1	TRBJ1-5	CASSEQGAGQPQHF	TGTGCCAGCAGTGAGCAGGGGGCGGGTCAGCCCCAGCATTTT
-	-	TRBV6-5	TRBJ2-7	CASVSRTTYEQYF	TGTGCCAGCGTTTCTCGGACTACCTACGAGCAGTACTTC
TRBD1	-	TRBV27	TRBJ1-2	CASTPGWDSPNYGYTF	TGTGCCAGCACCCCTGGGTGGGACAGCCCTAACTATGGCTACACCTTC
-	-	TRBV5-6	TRBJ2-7	CASSLGGQSYEQYF	TGTGCCAGCAGCTTGGGAGGGCAATCCTACGAGCAGTACTTC
-	-	TRBV7-2	TRBJ2-6	CASSNRAGANVLTF	TGTGCCAGCAGCAACAGGGCTGGGGCCAACGTCCTGACTTTC
TRBD1	-	TRBV12-3/TRBV12-4	TRBJ1-2	CASSLTGVYGYTF	TGTGCCAGCAGTCTAACAGGGGTCTATGGCTACACCTTC
-	-	TRBV27	TRBJ2-7	CASSLDFNLRDKQYF	TGTGCCAGCAGTTTAGACTTCAACCTCCGGGACAAGCAGTACTTC
-	few	TRBV6-5	TRBJ2-2	CASSLRRAGELFF	TGTGCCAGCAGCTTAAGGAGGGCCGGGGAGCTGTTTTTT
-	-	TRBV28	TRBJ2-1	CASSFPTETYNEQFF	TGTGCCAGCAGTTTCCCCACAGAAACCTACAATGAGCAGTTCTTC
-	once	TRBV20-1	TRBJ1-1	CSARAPTRAFF	TGCAGCGCGCGGGCTCCCACGAGGGCTTTCTTT
-	-	TRBV28	TRBJ1-2	CASSLRTVNYGYTF	TGTGCCAGCAGTCTCAGGACAGTGAACTATGGCTACACCTTC
TRBD1	-	TRBV9	TRBJ2-1	CASSDGRGPSHSYNEQFF	TGTGCCAGCAGCGATGGCAGGGGGCCTTCACACTCCTACAATGAGCAGTTCTTC
-	-	TRBV5-4	TRBJ1-2	CASSSPEQGRAGYTF	TGTGCCAGCAGCTCCCCGGAGCAGGGGAGGGCTGGCTACACCTTC